One and the same sample provided the 29 T cell receptor beta chains below, sequenced in a study of cytomegalovirus exposure and HLA in healthy donors. The PCR was carried out with 60 Vbeta primers and 13 Jbeta primers. The repertoire was sequenced with immunoSEQ multiplex PCR; TCRdb's copy has only in-frame clones and lacks some. The sample has some 150,000 clones, 75% to 80% seen once; the top ten hold about 3%. Sequencing input: PBMCs. The receptors stem from a man aged 35 to 55 in good health and CMV-seropositive.

The rearrangement uses TRBV19 and TRBJ1-1; TRBD1 is a possible D gene (5 bases). V was trimmed by 9 bases and J by 4 bases, leaving 15 bases between them. This CDR3 has 13 amino acids. Germline CDR1 reads LNHDA; CDR2 reads SQIVND (reference sequence). Here the CDR3 reads CASSQGWSTEAFF. CDR3 nucleotide sequence: TGTGCCAGCTCCCAGGGCTGGAGCACTGAAGCTTTCTTT.

This chain links TRBV19 with TRBJ2-2; TRBD1 matches at 10 bases. Trimming removed 4 bases from V and 5 bases from J; junction bases left unmatched: 10. The CDR3 length is 17 residues. Germline V gives CDR1 LNHDA, CDR2 SQIVND (reference sequence). CDR3 sequence reads: CASSRGTGVRLTGELFF. CDR3 bases: TGTGCCAGTAGTAGAGGGACAGGGGTTCGGTTAACCGGGGAGCTGTTTTTT.

The V gene is TRBV30, the J gene TRBJ1-3; TRBD1 aligns across 7 bases. V lost 3 bases, J lost 2 bases, and 7 bases stayed unmatched. This CDR3 spans 15 amino acids. Germline values: CDR1 GTSNPN, CDR2 SVGIG (reference sequence). The DNA for the CDR3 is TGTGCCTGGAGGGGACCCGGGACAGCTGGAAACACCATATATTTT. Amino acids: CAWRGPGTAGNTIYF. The full variable domain, rest sourced from reference TRBV30 and TRBJ1-3, is SQTIHQWPATLVQPVGSPLSLECTVEGTSNPNLYWYRQAAGRGLQLLFYSVGIGQISSEVPQNLSASRPQDRQFILSSKKLLLSDSGFYLCAWRGPGTAGNTIYFGEGSWLTVV.

The CDR3, as DNA: TGCGCCAGCAGCTGGTACCCGGACAGGGTTGGTGACGAGCAGTACTTC. It yields the protein CASSWYPDRVGDEQYF. This rearrangement joins TRBV5-1 to TRBJ2-7; 8 bases agree with TRBD1. The CDR3 has 16 amino acids. Germline V gene data show CDR1 as SGHRS and CDR2 as YFSETQ. Trimming removed 3 bases from V and 5 bases from J; junction bases left unmatched: 13.

This clone occurred a few times. The genes are TRBV5-4 and TRBJ2-6; 10 nucleotides line up with TRBD2. This CDR3 spans 15 amino acids. Germline CDR1 SGHNT, CDR2 YYREEE (reference sequence). Losses at the gene ends were 7 bases for V and 1 base for J; bases not matched to a gene: 2. CDR3 in DNA: TGTGCCAGCGGGACTAGCGTATCTGGGGCCAACGTCCTGACTTTC. Protein sequence: CASGTSVSGANVLTF.

This chain uses TRBV5-1 with TRBJ2-3; D not certain. This CDR3 region has 14 residues. CDR1 and CDR2 (germline): SGHRS, YFSETQ. The V end was cut by 3 bases, the J end by 2 bases, with 10 bases between. In DNA form, the CDR3 reads TGCGCCAGCAGCTCTGACTCAACCACAGATACGCAGTATTTT. Protein product: CASSSDSTTDTQYF.

V gene TRBV15 combines with J gene TRBJ2-2; weak D call: TRBD1 (6 bases). Germline values: CDR1 LNHNV, CDR2 YYDKDF (reference sequence). Trimming left V 3 bases short and J 4 bases short, with 9 bases between. The CDR3 loop spans 14 amino acids. The CDR3 is CATSRDRPTGELFF. CDR3 nucleotides: TGTGCCACCAGCAGGGACAGACCCACCGGGGAGCTGTTTTTT.

This clone was seen just once. This CDR3 reads CASSLLSSTGELFF. In nucleotides, the CDR3 is TGTGCCAGCAGCTTATTGTCGTCCACCGGGGAGCTGTTTTTT. The chain links TRBV7-9 to TRBJ2-2, with D unclear. With 2 bases removed from V and 4 bases from J, the gap between germline ends came to 8 bases. This CDR3 has 14 residues. Germline CDR1 and CDR2: SEHNR and FQNEAQ (reference sequence).

The chain has TRBV4-1 and TRBJ2-3; 12 bases align to TRBD1. The CDR3 totals 16 residues. From germline, CDR1 is MGHRA and CDR2 YSYEKL. V lost 3 bases and J lost 6; bases outside the gene matches: 7. CDR3 sequence: CASSHAGTGGSDTQYF. Written as DNA, the CDR3 is TGCGCCAGCAGCCACGCCGGGACAGGGGGCTCGGATACGCAGTATTTT.

The chain is built from TRBV19 and TRBJ2-5; D uncertain. CDR1 is LNHDA, CDR2 SQIVND, per germline (reference sequence). V was cut by 3 bases and J by 1 base, with 6 bases left in between. This CDR3 contains 13 residues. For the CDR3, the DNA is TGTGCCAGTAGTATTGTGGCCCAAGAGACCCAGTACTTC. This codes for CASSIVAQETQYF.

The chain links TRBV29-1 to TRBJ1-2; no reliable D call. V gave up 4 bases and J gave up 1 base, with 10 bases separating them. The germline V gene encodes CDR1 SQVTM and CDR2 ANQGSEA. This CDR3 has 13 residues. As DNA, the CDR3 is TGCAGCGTTGGGGCTTCAGTTAACTATGGCTACACCTTC. Amino acid sequence: CSVGASVNYGYTF. The full variable domain, completed using reference TRBV29-1 and TRBJ1-2, is SAVISQKPSRDICQRGTSLTIQCQVDSQVTMMFWYRQQPGQSLTLIATANQGSEATYESGFVIDKFPISRPNLTFSTLTVSNMSPEDSSIYLCSVGASVNYGYTFGSGTRLTVV.

V is TRBV7-2 and J is TRBJ2-7, with D possibly TRBD2 on 6 matching bases. CDR1 and CDR2 (germline): SGHTA, FQGNSA. The V and J ends lost 1 base and 5 bases respectively, with 15 bases between them. The length of the CDR3 is 15 residues. CDR3 sequence reads: CASSLGGAGGNEQYF. CDR3 DNA sequence: TGTGCCAGCAGCTTAGGAGGGGCAGGCGGGAACGAGCAGTACTTC.

The rearrangement joins TRBV7-8 to TRBJ2-7; the D gene is possibly TRBD2 (6 bases). The CDR3 extends over 15 amino acids. Per germline, CDR1 SGHVS and CDR2 FQNEAQ. Trimming left V 5 bases short and J 1 base short, with 15 bases between. The CDR3 DNA follows: TGTGCCAGCAGCCCGGACCGGGGGAGGTCCTACGAGCAGTACTTC. Translation gives CASSPDRGRSYEQYF.

The chain couples TRBV2 to TRBJ2-5; TRBD2 matches 10 bases. With V trimmed by 7 bases and J by 1 base, 3 bases remained unmatched. CDR3 length: 14 amino acids. Germline V lookup: CDR1 SNHLY, CDR2 FYNNEI. CDR3 residues: CASTGTSVQETQYF. DNA of the CDR3: TGTGCCAGCACCGGGACTAGCGTCCAAGAGACCCAGTACTTC.

V is TRBV2 and J is TRBJ1-5; D is unclear. Trimming cost V 4 bases and J 3 bases, with 10 bases left between them. The CDR3 has 14 amino acids. Per the germline V gene, CDR1 is SNHLY and CDR2 is FYNNEI. The CDR3 reads CASSVGSNNQPQHF. The CDR3, as DNA: TGTGCCAGCAGTGTGGGCAGCAACAATCAGCCCCAGCATTTT. Full variable domain (missing parts from reference TRBV2 and TRBJ1-5): EPEVTQTPSHQVTQMGQEVILRCVPISNHLYFYWYRQILGQKVEFLVSFYNNEISEKSEIFDDQFSVERPDGSNFTLKIRSTKLEDSAMYFCASSVGSNNQPQHFGDGTRLSIL.

The table lists this clone with a count of one. The V gene is TRBV18, the J gene TRBJ1-1, with D hard to call. The germline V gene encodes CDR1 KGHSH and CDR2 LQKENI. V gave up 1 base and J gave up 0 bases, with 6 bases separating them. The CDR3 covers 14 residues. CDR3 loop: CASSPRHLNTEAFF. Written as DNA, the CDR3 is TGTGCCAGCTCACCACGACACCTGAACACTGAAGCTTTCTTT.

This clone was observed a few times. The gene calls are TRBV4-1 and TRBJ2-3, with no clear D. Germline V gene lookup returns CDR1 MGHRA and CDR2 YSYEKL. Trimming removed 0 bases from V and 2 bases from J, with 12 bases in between. The length of the CDR3 is 16 residues. CDR3 in DNA: TGCGCCAGCAGCCAAGATGCCAGACTGCACACAGATACGCAGTATTTT. Its translation: CASSQDARLHTDTQYF.

The genes are TRBV2 and TRBJ2-7; D gene unclear. From germline, CDR1 is SNHLY and CDR2 FYNNEI. V shed 6 bases and J shed 3 bases, with 9 bases lying between them. CDR3 length: 12 amino acids. This CDR3 reads CASSPQDYEQYF. CDR3 sequence (DNA): TGTGCCAGCAGCCCCCAGGACTACGAGCAGTACTTC.

The sample holds a few counts of this clone. The chain is built from TRBV7-2 and TRBJ2-1, with 12 bases identical to TRBD2. V gave up 1 base and J gave up 9 bases; unmatched junction bases: 4. CDR1 SGHTA and CDR2 FQGNSA come from the germline V gene. The CDR3 covers 15 residues. CDR3 coding DNA: TGTGCCAGCAGCTTAGGACTAGCGGGAGCTCTTGAGCAGTTCTTC. It specifies CASSLGLAGALEQFF.

The rearrangement joins TRBV18 to TRBJ1-1; 7 bases are a match to TRBD1. V trimming: 3 bases; J trimming: 1 base; junction bases outside the gene matches: 2. CDR3 size: 14 residues. Germline V gene lookup returns CDR1 KGHSH and CDR2 LQKENI. CDR3 sequence (DNA): TGTGCCAGCTCACCCCAGGGGGGGAACACTGAAGCTTTCTTT. This gives the protein CASSPQGGNTEAFF. The variable domain in full, with the rest retrieved from reference TRBV18 and TRBJ1-1, is NAGVMQNPRHLVRRRGQEARLRCSPMKGHSHVYWYRQLPEEGLKFMVYLQKENIIDESGMPKERFSAEFPKEGPSILRIQQVVRGDSAAYFCASSPQGGNTEAFFGQGTRLTVV.

Remarks on this clone: One junction end does not reproduce the germline sequence, and a read error may be involved. The chain recombines TRBV7-9 with TRBJ2-7, with 7 bases lining up with TRBD2. CDR3 length: 15 amino acids. Per germline, CDR1 SEHNR and CDR2 FQNEAQ (reference sequence). The CDR3 nucleotides read TGTTCCAGCAGCTTAGGCTCTAGCGGAGCCTACGAGCAGTACTTC. It is translated as CSSSLGSSGAYEQYF.

For this clone: Within the sample, other DNA sequences also encode this same CDR3. The chain links TRBV5-1 to TRBJ1-1; D gene uncertain. CDR1 is SGHRS and CDR2 is YFSETQ in the germline V gene. V lost 0 bases and J 4 bases, leaving 16 bases between the germline ends. The CDR3 loop spans 16 amino acids. CDR3 sequence: CASSLALAGRGTEAFF. CDR3 sequence (DNA): TGCGCCAGCAGCTTGGCCTTGGCTGGACGGGGCACTGAAGCTTTCTTT.

There are a few counts of this clone. This rearrangement joins TRBV7-2 to TRBJ2-1; D perhaps matches TRBD2 (6 bases). Trimming stripped 5 bases from V and 6 bases from J, with 11 bases between. This CDR3 contains 13 residues. The germline V gene encodes CDR1 SGHTA and CDR2 FQGNSA. The CDR3 sequence is CASSQPTSNEQFF. CDR3 nucleotide sequence: TGTGCCAGCAGCCAGCCGACTAGCAATGAGCAGTTCTTC.

The V gene is TRBV14, the J gene TRBJ2-3, with 12 bases that match TRBD2. CDR3 size: 14 residues. Germline CDR1 reads SGHDN; CDR2 reads FVKESK. With 8 bases clipped from V and 7 bases from J, the junction kept 7 bases outside the gene matches. CDR3 loop: CASQLAGGPNTQYF. CDR3 bases: TGTGCCAGCCAACTAGCGGGAGGTCCCAATACGCAGTATTTT. The variable domain in full, completed from reference TRBV14 and TRBJ2-3, reads EAGVTQFPSHSVIEKGQTVTLRCDPISGHDNLYWYRRVMGKEIKFLLHFVKESKQDESGMPNNRFLAERTGGTYSTLKVQPAELEDSGVYFCASQLAGGPNTQYFGPGTRLTVL.

CDR3 loop: CASSWRGLNEKLFF. The CDR3 DNA is TGCGCCAGCAGTTGGCGGGGACTTAATGAAAAACTGTTTTTT. This chain links TRBV5-1 with TRBJ1-4; D may be TRBD1 (5 bases). Looked up from germline, CDR1 is SGHRS and CDR2 is YFSETQ. Trimming took 5 bases from V and 4 from J, leaving 12 bases between them. The CDR3 totals 14 residues.

The chain couples TRBV5-6 to TRBJ1-1; the match to TRBD1 covers 8 bases. J was trimmed by 7 bases and V by 4 bases; bases with no gene match: 3. The CDR3 runs 12 residues. Germline V lookup: CDR1 SGHDT, CDR2 YYEEEE. The CDR3 protein is CASSRGQVEAFF. The CDR3 DNA is TGTGCCAGCAGCCGGGGACAGGTTGAAGCTTTCTTT.

This sequence joins TRBV5-1 and TRBJ2-2, with TRBD2 identical over 15 bases. The CDR3 covers 18 residues. The germline V gene encodes CDR1 SGHRS and CDR2 YFSETQ. V lost 3 bases to trimming and J lost 0 bases; unmatched junction nucleotides: 3. CDR3 loop: CASSWGLAGGANTGELFF. CDR3 DNA sequence: TGCGCCAGCAGCTGGGGACTAGCGGGAGGCGCGAACACCGGGGAGCTGTTTTTT.

This clone has more than one count but fewer than ten. V is TRBV29-1 and J is TRBJ2-5; perhaps TRBD2 as D (5 bases). V was clipped by 4 bases and J by 5 bases, with 5 bases between them. CDR1 and CDR2 (germline): SQVTM, ANQGSEA. The CDR3 is 10 residues long. CDR3 region: CSVGEETQYF. The CDR3 DNA reads TGCAGCGTTGGGGAGGAGACCCAGTACTTC.

The chain couples TRBV14 to TRBJ2-1; D unclear. V was trimmed by 2 bases and J by 3 bases, leaving 11 bases between them. CDR1 and CDR2 (germline): SGHDN, FVKESK. The length of the CDR3 is 15 residues. The CDR3 sequence: CASSQIKNGYNEQFF. Written as DNA, the CDR3 is TGTGCCAGCAGCCAAATAAAGAACGGCTACAATGAGCAGTTCTTC. Using reference TRBV14 and TRBJ2-1 for the parts outside the CDR3, the full variable domain is EAGVTQFPSHSVIEKGQTVTLRCDPISGHDNLYWYRRVMGKEIKFLLHFVKESKQDESGMPNNRFLAERTGGTYSTLKVQPAELEDSGVYFCASSQIKNGYNEQFFGPGTRLTVL.